This entry is about one TCR beta chain. Its target is not known. The sample originates from a study of T cells after yellow fever vaccination. General observations from the study: Some clonotypes were seen in both the CD4 and the CD8 compartments. These made up a small share and likely arose from convergent recombination.

MiXCR, run by TCRdb on the 5' RACE reads, gives a single entry per CDR3 protein. The sample has around 230,000 distinct CDR3 sequences, more than 6.5% seen once; the top ten hold roughly 1%. V gave up 2 bases and J gave up 7 bases; unmatched junction bases: 17. The CDR3 totals 17 residues. The germline CDR1 and CDR2 sequences are GTSNPN and SVGIG (reference sequence). This chain links TRBV30 with TRBJ2-7; 10 bases are a match to TRBD1. This specimen was CD4+ T cells sorted from PBMCs, taken on the day of the yellow fever booster vaccination. This receptor was obtained from a man aged 25 to 45 who received the YFV17D yellow fever vaccine. The CDR3 region has the DNA TGTGCCTGGAGTCCATTTGGTCGACAGGGGGCGCTGGGGGAGCAGTACTTC. Encoded protein: CAWSPFGRQGALGEQYF.